This TCR beta chain comes out of a study of T cells in Graves' hyperthyroidism and ophthalmopathy (dated by TCRdb to between 2018 and 2020). Describing the broader study: Peripheral blood was sampled at the time of initial diagnosis, prior to any treatment. TCR V-J signatures able to tell the groups apart were searched for in a discovery cohort of 90 to 100 patients, of whom fewer than 45 had Graves' ophthalmopathy and about 55 had stable Graves' hyperthyroidism. Prospective prediction of ophthalmopathy was tested in an independent validation cohort of some 20 hyperthyroidism patients and 17 patients who later progressed to ophthalmopathy. For training and testing, the 100 or so patients in the discovery cohort were randomly divided in a 7:3 ratio. Thyroid tissue and blood T-cell repertoires from several Graves' hyperthyroidism patients were also compared in the study. After sampling, hyperthyroidism patients received methimazole starting at 30 mg daily, and ophthalmopathy patients received high-dose intravenous methylprednisolone. The paper describes TCR Vbeta CDR3 sequencing of 120 to 150 peripheral blood samples, made up of some 40 ophthalmopathy patients, 70 to 75 hyperthyroidism patients and 17 progressor patients.

Graves' hyperthyroidism was defined as stable when no progression to ophthalmopathy occurred over 18 months of follow-up. The hyperthyroidism patients were between 18 and 65 years old and newly diagnosed, with a disease duration of less than 2 months. Exclusion was applied to patients with uncontrolled infections, other autoimmune diseases, pregnancy or lactation. Diagnoses were established on the basis of clinical symptoms, serum thyroxine and TRAb, thyroid ultrasound, and orbital computed tomography. PBMCs were isolated from around 10 ml of fresh peripheral blood by Ficoll-Paque density gradient centrifugation. Trizol reagent was used to extract total RNA, and RNA quality was then checked on an Agilent 2100 Bioanalyzer. The sample holds many counts of this clonotype. Its binding antigen is unknown. Nothing much larger sits one base from this clone, and base qualities are not available. Study-wide findings and limitations: During validation, the model predicted progression to ophthalmopathy a median of approximately 7 months ahead of onset, with almost 71% sensitivity and 72% to 80% specificity. Ophthalmopathy was separated from stable hyperthyroidism by a 13 V-J signature model, with 87.88% sensitivity and 81% to 82% specificity obtained in cross-validation and 80%/75% obtained in testing. Sample size was not statistically predetermined, and blinding of investigators to group allocation was not performed. Most expanded thyroid clonotypes (frequency above 0.001) were also detected in blood, a finding suggesting that blood repertoires may reflect thyroid immune responses.

From a lookup of the germline V gene, CDR1 and CDR2 are SNHLY and FYNNEI. From the cysteine through the phenylalanine, the CDR3 covers 14 amino acids. Only the CDR3 portion is preserved as DNA: 42 bases, with reading frame beginning at the first base. Relative to germline, V is missing 1 base and J is missing 7 bases, with 5 bases of the junction outside any gene match. The TCR beta CDR3 regions were amplified from the RNA transcripts. The first round of RT-PCR for the TCR CDR3 was performed with the HTBI primer set and the Qiagen OneStep RT-PCR kit. Libraries were constructed in a second round of multiplex PCR, after which size selection and purification were performed. Libraries were sequenced paired-end with 100 bp reads on an Illumina HiSeq2000. As for the original processing: Raw data were processed with SOAPnuke, discarding reads with adapters, uncalled bases, mean Phred below 15, or no exact constant-primer or identifier match. COPE v1.2.5 was used to merge high-quality paired reads, and clonotypes were defined as unique nucleotide sequences. MiTCR v1.1 was used to align clonotypes to the IMGT TRBV, TRBD and TRBJ reference segments. Analysis was restricted to V-J combinations with a frequency above 0.0001, which covered about 99% of repertoires. A TCS score was defined as the ratio between F50 (clonal expansion) and ExV (chaos), using BLOSUM62-based TCRdist between CDR3 peptides within each V-J. Welch's t-statistics and random forest reduced just over 500 V-J features to roughly 13, which were used in a naive Bayes classifier (R e1071). The raw public reads went through TCRdb reprocessing: fastp at Q25, MiXCR clone calling, in-frame beta chains kept. Records with the same CDR3 protein are collapsed into one entry carrying the most frequent genes and DNA. In this record, the V and J calls reflect TCRdb's handling and not the investigators' own analysis. This sample gives approximately 400,000 distinct CDR3 sequences in total; about a fifth of them show up just once. 3% to 4% of the sample is in the top ten clones.

The chain couples TRBV2 to TRBJ2-7; a stretch of 9 junction bases matches TRBD1. Sequencing was done on a sample of blood. This receptor was obtained from a woman between 18 and 29 years old with Graves' hyperthyroidism. The bases are TGTGCCAGCAGTGAAGACAGGGGGCTCCGAGAGCAGTACTTC. This is translated as CASSEDRGLREQYF. Outside the CDR3, residues come from the reference TRBV2 and TRBJ2-7 proteins, so the full variable domain is: EPEVTQTPSHQVTQMGQEVILRCVPISNHLYFYWYRQILGQKVEFLVSFYNNEISEKSEIFDDQFSVERPDGSNFTLKIRSTKLEDSAMYFCASSEDRGLREQYFGPGTRLTVT.